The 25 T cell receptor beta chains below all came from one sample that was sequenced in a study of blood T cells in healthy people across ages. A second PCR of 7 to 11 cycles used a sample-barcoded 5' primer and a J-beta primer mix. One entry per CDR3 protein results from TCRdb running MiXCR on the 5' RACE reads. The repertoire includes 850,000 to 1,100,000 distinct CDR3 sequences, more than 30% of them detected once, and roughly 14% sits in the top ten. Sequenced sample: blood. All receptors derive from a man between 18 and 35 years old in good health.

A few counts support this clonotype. CDR3 amino acids: CASSLEQGADGYTF. The CDR3 DNA sequence: TGCGCCAGCAGCTTGGAACAGGGAGCGGATGGCTACACCTTC. V is TRBV5-1 and J is TRBJ1-2, with a weak D call TRBD1 (6 bases). Between the trimmed V and J ends, which lost 0 bases and 6 bases, there was a span of 12 bases. In germline, CDR1 is SGHRS, CDR2 YFSETQ. The CDR3 is 14 amino acids.

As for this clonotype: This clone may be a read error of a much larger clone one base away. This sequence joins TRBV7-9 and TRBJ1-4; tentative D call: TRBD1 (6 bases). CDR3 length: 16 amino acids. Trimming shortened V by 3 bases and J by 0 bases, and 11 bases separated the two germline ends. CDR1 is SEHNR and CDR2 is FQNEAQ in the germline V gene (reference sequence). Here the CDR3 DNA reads TGTGCCAGCAGCTTGGGGGGCGAGGCAACTAATGAAAAACTGTTTTTT. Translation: CASSLGGEATNEKLFF. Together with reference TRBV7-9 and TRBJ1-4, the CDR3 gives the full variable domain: DTGVSQNPRHKITKRGQNVTFRCDPISEHNRLYWYRQTLGQGPEFLTYFQNEAQLEKSRLLSDRFSAERPKGSFSTLEIQRTEQGDSAMYLCASSLGGEATNEKLFFGSGTQLSVL.

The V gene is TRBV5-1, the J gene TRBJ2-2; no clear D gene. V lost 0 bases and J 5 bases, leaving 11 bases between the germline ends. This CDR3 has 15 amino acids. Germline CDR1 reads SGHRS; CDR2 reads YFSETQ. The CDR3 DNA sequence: TGCGCCAGCAGCTTGGCGGCAGGAAGTACCGGGGAGCTGTTTTTT. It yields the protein CASSLAAGSTGELFF.

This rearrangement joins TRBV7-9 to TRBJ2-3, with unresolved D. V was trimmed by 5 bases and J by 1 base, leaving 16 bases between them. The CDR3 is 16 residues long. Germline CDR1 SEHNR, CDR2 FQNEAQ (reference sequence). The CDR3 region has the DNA TGTGCCAGCAGCGAGACCATTACCTCAGGCACAGATACGCAGTATTTT. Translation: CASSETITSGTDTQYF.

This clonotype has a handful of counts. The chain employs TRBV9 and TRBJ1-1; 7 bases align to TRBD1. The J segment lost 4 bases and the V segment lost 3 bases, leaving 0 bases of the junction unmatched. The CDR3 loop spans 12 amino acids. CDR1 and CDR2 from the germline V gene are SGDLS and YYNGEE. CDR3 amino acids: CASSGDSTEAFF. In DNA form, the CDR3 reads TGTGCCAGCAGCGGGGACAGCACTGAAGCTTTCTTT.

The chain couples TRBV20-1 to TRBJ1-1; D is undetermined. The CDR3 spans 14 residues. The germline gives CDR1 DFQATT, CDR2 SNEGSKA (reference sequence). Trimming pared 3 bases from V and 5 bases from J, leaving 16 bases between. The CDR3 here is CSASLIRTRTEAFF. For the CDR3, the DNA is TGCAGTGCTAGCCTCATCCGAACGCGGACTGAAGCTTTCTTT.

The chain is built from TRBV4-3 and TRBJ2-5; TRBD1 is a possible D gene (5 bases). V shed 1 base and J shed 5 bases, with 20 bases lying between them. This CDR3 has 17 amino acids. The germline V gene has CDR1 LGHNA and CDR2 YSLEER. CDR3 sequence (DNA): TGCGCCAGCAGCCAAGGTTTTGTGGGGCGATTTGGGGAGACCCAGTACTTC. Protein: CASSQGFVGRFGETQYF.

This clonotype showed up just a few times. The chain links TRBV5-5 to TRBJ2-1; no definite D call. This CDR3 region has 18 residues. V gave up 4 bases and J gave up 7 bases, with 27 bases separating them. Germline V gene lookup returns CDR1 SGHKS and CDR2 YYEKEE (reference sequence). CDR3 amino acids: CASSPRTLISAVQNEQFF. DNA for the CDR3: TGTGCCAGCAGCCCCCGAACCCTTATCAGTGCAGTTCAAAATGAGCAGTTCTTC. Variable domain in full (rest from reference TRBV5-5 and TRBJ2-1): DAGVTQSPTHLIKTRGQQVTLRCSPISGHKSVSWYQQVLGQGPQFIFQYYEKEERGRGNFPDRFSARQFPNYSSELNVNALLLGDSALYLCASSPRTLISAVQNEQFFGPGTRLTVL.

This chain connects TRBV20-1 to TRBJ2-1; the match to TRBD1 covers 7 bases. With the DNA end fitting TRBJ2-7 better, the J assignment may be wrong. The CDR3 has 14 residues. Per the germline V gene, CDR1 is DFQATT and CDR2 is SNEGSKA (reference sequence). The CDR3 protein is CSAGGQLAYNEQYF. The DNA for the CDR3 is TGCAGTGCTGGGGGACAGTTAGCCTACAATGAGCAGTACTTC.

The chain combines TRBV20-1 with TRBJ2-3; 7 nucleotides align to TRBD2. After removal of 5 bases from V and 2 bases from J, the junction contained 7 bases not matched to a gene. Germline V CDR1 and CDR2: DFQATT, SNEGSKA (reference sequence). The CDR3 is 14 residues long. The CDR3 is CSAGVGGFTDTQYF. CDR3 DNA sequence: TGCAGTGCTGGGGTCGGGGGGTTCACAGATACGCAGTATTTT.

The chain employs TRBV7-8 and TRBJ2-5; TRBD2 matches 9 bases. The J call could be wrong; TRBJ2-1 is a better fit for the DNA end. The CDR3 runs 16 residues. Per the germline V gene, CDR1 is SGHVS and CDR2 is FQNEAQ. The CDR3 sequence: CASSLKASGDQETQFF. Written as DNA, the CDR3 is TGTGCCAGCAGCTTAAAGGCTAGCGGGGACCAAGAGACCCAGTTCTTC.

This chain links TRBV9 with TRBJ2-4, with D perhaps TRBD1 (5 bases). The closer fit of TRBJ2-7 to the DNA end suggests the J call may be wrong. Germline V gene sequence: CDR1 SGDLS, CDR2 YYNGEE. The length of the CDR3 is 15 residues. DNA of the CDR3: TGTGCCAGCAGCCCCCGACCAGGGCCCGCTTCCGAGCAGTACTTC. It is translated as CASSPRPGPASEQYF.

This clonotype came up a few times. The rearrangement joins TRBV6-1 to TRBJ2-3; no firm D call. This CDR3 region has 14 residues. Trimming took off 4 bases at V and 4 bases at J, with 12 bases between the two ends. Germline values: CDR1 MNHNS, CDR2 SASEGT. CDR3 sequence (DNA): TGTGCCAGCAGTGGTCCGTGGGCGGCAGATACGCAGTATTTT. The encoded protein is CASSGPWAADTQYF.

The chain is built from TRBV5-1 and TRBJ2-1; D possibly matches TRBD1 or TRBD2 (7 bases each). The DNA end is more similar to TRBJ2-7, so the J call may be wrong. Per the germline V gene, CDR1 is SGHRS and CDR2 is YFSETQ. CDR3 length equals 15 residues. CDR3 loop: CASQKGGGDYNEQYF. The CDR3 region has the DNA TGCGCCAGCCAAAAGGGAGGGGGCGATTACAATGAGCAGTACTTC.

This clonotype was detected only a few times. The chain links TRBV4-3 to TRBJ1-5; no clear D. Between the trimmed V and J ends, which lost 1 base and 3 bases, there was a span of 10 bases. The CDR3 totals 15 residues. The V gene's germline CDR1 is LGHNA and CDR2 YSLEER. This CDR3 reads CASSQGGNDNQPQHF. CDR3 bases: TGCGCCAGCAGCCAAGGGGGTAATGACAATCAGCCCCAGCATTTT.

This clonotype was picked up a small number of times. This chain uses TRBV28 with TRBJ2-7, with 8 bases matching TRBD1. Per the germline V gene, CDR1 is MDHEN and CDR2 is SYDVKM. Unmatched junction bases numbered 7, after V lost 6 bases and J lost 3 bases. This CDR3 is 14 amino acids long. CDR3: CASRDTGGDYEQYF. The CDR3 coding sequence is TGTGCCAGCAGAGATACAGGGGGTGACTACGAGCAGTACTTC. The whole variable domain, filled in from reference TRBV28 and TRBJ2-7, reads DVKVTQSSRYLVKRTGEKVFLECVQDMDHENMFWYRQDPGLGLRLIYFSYDVKMKEKGDIPEGYSVSREKKERFSLILESASTNQTSMYLCASRDTGGDYEQYFGPGTRLTVT.

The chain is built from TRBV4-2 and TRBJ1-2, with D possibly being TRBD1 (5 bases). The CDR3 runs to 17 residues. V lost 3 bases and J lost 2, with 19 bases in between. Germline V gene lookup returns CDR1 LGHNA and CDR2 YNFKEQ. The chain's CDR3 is CASSHISGGTLNYGYTF. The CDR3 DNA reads TGTGCCAGCAGCCATATTTCGGGGGGTACCTTAAACTATGGCTACACCTTC.

CDR3 DNA sequence: TGTGCCAGCAGTTACTTTGGGGATGGACGGCGGACTGAAGCTTTCTTT. This sequence encodes CASSYFGDGRRTEAFF. The chain has TRBV6-2 or TRBV6-3 and TRBJ1-1, with D unclear. Trimming took 1 base from V and 5 from J, leaving 17 bases between them. The CDR3 runs to 16 residues. Germline lookup yields CDR1 MNHEY and CDR2 SVGEGT.

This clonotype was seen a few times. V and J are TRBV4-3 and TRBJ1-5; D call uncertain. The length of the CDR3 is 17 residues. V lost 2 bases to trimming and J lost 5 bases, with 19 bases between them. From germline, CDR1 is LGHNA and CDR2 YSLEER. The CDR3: CASSQSVNFPNDQPQHF. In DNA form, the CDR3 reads TGCGCCAGCAGCCAAAGTGTAAATTTCCCTAACGATCAGCCCCAGCATTTT.

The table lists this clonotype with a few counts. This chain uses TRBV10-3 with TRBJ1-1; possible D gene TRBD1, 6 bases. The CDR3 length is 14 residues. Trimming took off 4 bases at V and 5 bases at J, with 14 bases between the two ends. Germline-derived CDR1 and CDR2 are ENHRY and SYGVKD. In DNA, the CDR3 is TGTGCCATCAGTGCCCGGACAGAATCGACTGAAGCTTTCTTT. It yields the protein CAISARTESTEAFF.

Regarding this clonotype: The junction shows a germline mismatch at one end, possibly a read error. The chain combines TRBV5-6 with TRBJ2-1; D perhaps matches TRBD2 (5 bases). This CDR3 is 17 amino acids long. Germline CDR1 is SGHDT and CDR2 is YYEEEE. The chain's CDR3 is CAGSLDGLESSYNEQFF. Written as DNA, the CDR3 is TGTGCCGGCAGCTTGGACGGACTCGAAAGCTCCTACAATGAGCAGTTCTTC.

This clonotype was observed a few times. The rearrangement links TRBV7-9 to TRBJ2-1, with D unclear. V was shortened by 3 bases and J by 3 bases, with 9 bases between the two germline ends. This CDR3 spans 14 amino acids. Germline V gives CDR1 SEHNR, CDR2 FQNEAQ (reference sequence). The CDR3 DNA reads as TGTGCCAGCAGCTTTGAAAACGGCTACAATGAGCAGTTCTTC. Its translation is CASSFENGYNEQFF.

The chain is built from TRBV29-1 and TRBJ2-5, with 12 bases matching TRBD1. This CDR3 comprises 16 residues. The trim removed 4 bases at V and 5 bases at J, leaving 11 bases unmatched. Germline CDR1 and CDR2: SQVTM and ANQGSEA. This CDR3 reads CSVVSGTGGKKETQYF. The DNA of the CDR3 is TGCAGCGTTGTATCCGGGACAGGGGGCAAGAAGGAGACCCAGTACTTC.

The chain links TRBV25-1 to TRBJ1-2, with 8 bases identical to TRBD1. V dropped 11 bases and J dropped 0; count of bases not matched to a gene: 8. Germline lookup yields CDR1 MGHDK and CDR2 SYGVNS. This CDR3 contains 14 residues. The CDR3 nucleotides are TGTGCCCCCAAGATGACAGGGGCTAACTATGGCTACACCTTC. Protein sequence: CAPKMTGANYGYTF.

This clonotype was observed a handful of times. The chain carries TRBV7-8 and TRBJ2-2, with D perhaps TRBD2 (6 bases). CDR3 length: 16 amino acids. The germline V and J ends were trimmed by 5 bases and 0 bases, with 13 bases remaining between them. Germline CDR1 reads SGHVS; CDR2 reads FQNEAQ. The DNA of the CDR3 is TGTGCCAGCAGCCTCAGACTAGGCGCGAACACCGGGGAGCTGTTTTTT. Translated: CASSLRLGANTGELFF.